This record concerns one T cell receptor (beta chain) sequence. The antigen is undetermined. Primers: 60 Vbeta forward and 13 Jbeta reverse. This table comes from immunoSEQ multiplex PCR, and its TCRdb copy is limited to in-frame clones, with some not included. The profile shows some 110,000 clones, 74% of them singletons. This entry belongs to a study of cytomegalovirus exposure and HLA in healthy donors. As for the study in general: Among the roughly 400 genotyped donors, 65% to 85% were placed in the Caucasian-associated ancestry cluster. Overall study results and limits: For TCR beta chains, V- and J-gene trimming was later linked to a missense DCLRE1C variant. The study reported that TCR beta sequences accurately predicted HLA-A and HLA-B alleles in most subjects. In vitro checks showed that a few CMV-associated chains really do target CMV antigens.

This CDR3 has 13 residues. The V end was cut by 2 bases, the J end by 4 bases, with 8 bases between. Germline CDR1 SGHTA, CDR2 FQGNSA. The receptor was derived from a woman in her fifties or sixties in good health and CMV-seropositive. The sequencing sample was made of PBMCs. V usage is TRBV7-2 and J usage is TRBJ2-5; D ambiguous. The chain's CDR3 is CASSLSLGETQYF. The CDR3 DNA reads TGTGCCAGCAGCTTAAGCCTTGGAGAGACCCAGTACTTC.